This T cell receptor (beta chain) is drawn from a study of blood T cell repertoires in COVID-19. Background on the study: Spain, Italy and the United States supplied samples that represented acute and convalescent COVID-19. Sources were T cells, B-cell-depleted T cells, or PBMCs; the material itself was cDNA or gDNA.

The CDR3 totals 17 residues. The V gene lost 4 bases and the J gene lost 4 bases, with 22 bases spanning the gap. Germline values: CDR1 KGHSH, CDR2 LQKENI. Per the original methods: Reference gene primer amplification yielded estimated nucleated cell counts. Using immunoSEQ multiplex PCR, the repertoire was profiled, and TCRdb retains in-frame clones only, with some absent. That table supplies the V and J calls and clone size; D and trimming were determined from the DNA. The sample holds 75,000 to 80,000 clones, around 90% seen once. This chain connects TRBV18 to TRBJ2-5, with D perhaps matching TRBD1 (5 bases). This TCR came from a human donor in a cohort sampled during active COVID-19. Sequenced: peripheral blood. The DNA for the CDR3 is TGTGCCAGCTCACTTTGGAGCCCGGCCCAGGGCGGAGAGACCCAGTACTTC. Translation gives CASSLWSPAQGGETQYF.